A single TCR beta chain is shown here with its context. Antigen: not known. The conserved closing phenylalanine or tryptophan is absent in this CDR3, likely reflecting a read error. The DNA is left out, because the CDR3 cannot be placed on it with certainty; the CDR3 is given as TCRdb lists it. TCRbeta libraries averaged around 37,000 productive templates per sample. Here immunoSEQ multiplex PCR was the method, and the copy in TCRdb shows in-frame clones only, minus some. This sample contains about 2,400 clones. The data belong to a study of STAT3 mutations in large granular lymphocyte leukemia. Study-wide context: Roughly half the longitudinally sequenced T-LGLL patients had canonical STAT3 mutations. General study points: In T-cell large granular lymphocyte leukemia, about half of patients showed multiple immunodominant subclonotypes. Clonal expansion was inferred from samples taken at other timepoints.

Germline lookup yields CDR1 SGHAT and CDR2 FQNNGV. The CDR3 numbers 12 amino acids, ends counted. Material for sequencing was PBMCs. The J gene is TRBJ2-7, the V gene TRBV11-2; the table gives TRBD2 as D, unverified against the DNA. This receptor was identified in a human donor with T large granular lymphocyte leukemia. The donor label of this sample is uncertain. Some clones in this sample may be carry-over from other donors' samples. Here the CDR3 reads CASILRLAGENE.